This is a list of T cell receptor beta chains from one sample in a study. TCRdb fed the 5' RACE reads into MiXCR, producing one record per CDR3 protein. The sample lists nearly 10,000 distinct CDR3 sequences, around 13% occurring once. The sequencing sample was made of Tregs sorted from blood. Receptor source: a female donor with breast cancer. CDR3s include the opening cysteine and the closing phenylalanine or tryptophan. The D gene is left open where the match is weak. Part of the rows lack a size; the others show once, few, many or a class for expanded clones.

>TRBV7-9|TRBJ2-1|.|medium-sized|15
CASSQGDTGYNEQFF
TGTGCCAGCAGCCAAGGGGACACGGGATACAATGAGCAGTTCTTC
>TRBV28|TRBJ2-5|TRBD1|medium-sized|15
CASSSRDRALGTQYF
TGTGCCAGCAGCAGCAGGGACAGGGCCCTCGGGACCCAGTACTTC
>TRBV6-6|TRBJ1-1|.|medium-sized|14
CASSPGDGDTEAFF
TGTGCCAGCAGTCCGGGGGACGGTGACACTGAAGCTTTCTTT
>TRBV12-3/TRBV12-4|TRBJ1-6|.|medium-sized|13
CASRRERNSPLHF
TGTGCCAGCAGGCGGGAAAGAAATTCACCCCTCCACTTT
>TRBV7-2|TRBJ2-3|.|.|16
CASSVGASYPTDTQYF
TGTGCCAGCAGCGTCGGGGCATCATATCCCACAGATACGCAGTATTTT
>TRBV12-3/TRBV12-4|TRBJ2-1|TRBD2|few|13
CASKTSGNNEQFF
TGTGCCAGCAAAACTAGCGGGAACAATGAGCAGTTCTTC
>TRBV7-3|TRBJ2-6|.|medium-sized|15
CASSHGGTGANVLTF
TGTGCCAGCAGCCATGGGGGGACTGGGGCCAACGTCCTGACTTTC
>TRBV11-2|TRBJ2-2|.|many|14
CASSRNRGTGELFF
TGTGCCAGCAGTCGAAATAGGGGAACCGGGGAGCTGTTTTTT
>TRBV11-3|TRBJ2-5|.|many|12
CASSLDEQGKYF
TGTGCCAGCAGCTTAGATGAGCAGGGAAAGTACTTC
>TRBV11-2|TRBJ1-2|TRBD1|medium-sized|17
CASSLDPSDRARYGYTF
TGTGCCAGCAGCTTAGATCCTTCCGACAGGGCCCGCTATGGCTACACCTTC
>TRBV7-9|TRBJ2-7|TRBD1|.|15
CASGTRDRGLGEQYF
TGTGCCAGCGGCACGCGGGACAGGGGGCTTGGCGAGCAGTACTTC
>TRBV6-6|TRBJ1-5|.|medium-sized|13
CASSGTDNQPQHF
TGTGCCAGCTCAGGTACAGACAATCAGCCCCAGCATTTT
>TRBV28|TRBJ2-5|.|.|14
CASSLLTDQETQYF
TGTGCCAGCAGTTTATTGACAGACCAAGAGACCCAGTACTTC
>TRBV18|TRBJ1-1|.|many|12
CASSQGYTEAFF
TGTGCCAGCTCACAGGGTTACACTGAAGCTTTCTTT
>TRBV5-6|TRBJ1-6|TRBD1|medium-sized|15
CASSPDRGRNSPLHF
TGTGCCAGCAGCCCGGACAGGGGTCGGAATTCACCCCTCCACTTT
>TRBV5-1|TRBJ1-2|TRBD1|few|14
CASSEGTGGSGYTF
TGCGCCAGCAGCGAAGGGACAGGGGGCTCTGGCTACACCTTC
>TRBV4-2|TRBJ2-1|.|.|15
CASNPERSSNNEQFF
TGTGCCAGCAACCCGGAAAGGAGCTCCAACAATGAGCAGTTCTTC
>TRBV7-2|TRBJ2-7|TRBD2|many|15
CASSVAGAQHYEQYF
TGTGCCAGCAGCGTAGCGGGGGCGCAACATTACGAGCAGTACTTC
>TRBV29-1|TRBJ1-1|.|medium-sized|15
CSVGWGQVKNTEAFF
TGCAGCGTTGGGTGGGGCCAGGTAAAGAACACTGAAGCTTTCTTT
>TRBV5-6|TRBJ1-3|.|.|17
CASSEQRLYYSGNTIYF
TGTGCCAGCAGCGAACAGCGTCTTTATTACTCTGGAAACACCATATATTTT
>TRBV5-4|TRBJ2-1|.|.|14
CASSLTSPANEQFF
TGTGCCAGCAGCCTGACTAGTCCCGCCAATGAGCAGTTCTTC
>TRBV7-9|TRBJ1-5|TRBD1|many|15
CASSPGQGDGQPQHF
TGTGCCAGCAGCCCAGGACAGGGAGATGGACAGCCCCAGCATTTT
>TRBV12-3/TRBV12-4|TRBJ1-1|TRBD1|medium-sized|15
CASSRGQGVSTEAFF
TGTGCCAGCAGTCGAGGACAGGGGGTATCAACTGAAGCTTTCTTT
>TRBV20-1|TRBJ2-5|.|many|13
CSADSTNQETQYF
TGCAGTGCCGACAGTACCAACCAAGAGACCCAGTACTTC
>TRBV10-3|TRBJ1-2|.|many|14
CAISESGGPYGYTF
TGTGCCATCAGTGAGTCCGGAGGGCCCTATGGCTACACCTTC
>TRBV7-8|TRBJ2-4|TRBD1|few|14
CASSLEGARDIQYF
TGTGCCAGCAGCTTAGAGGGGGCTCGGGACATTCAGTACTTC
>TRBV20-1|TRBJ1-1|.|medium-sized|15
CSARVGPGRGTEAFF
TGCAGTGCTAGAGTAGGGCCAGGCCGGGGCACTGAAGCTTTCTTT
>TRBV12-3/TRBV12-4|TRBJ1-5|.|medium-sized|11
CASSLSQPQHF
TGTGCCAGCAGTTTATCTCAGCCCCAGCATTTT
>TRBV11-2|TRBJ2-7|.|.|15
CASSLVSRDRYEQYF
TGTGCCAGCAGCTTAGTCTCCCGGGACCGCTACGAGCAGTACTTC
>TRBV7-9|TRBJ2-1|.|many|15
CASSSDWMEYNEQFF
TGTGCCAGCAGCTCCGATTGGATGGAGTACAATGAGCAGTTCTTC
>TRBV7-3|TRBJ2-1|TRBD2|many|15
CASSFGTSGSNEQFF
TGTGCCAGCAGCTTCGGGACTAGCGGGAGCAATGAGCAGTTCTTC
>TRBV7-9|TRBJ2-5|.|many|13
CASSLGGVETQYF
TGTGCCAGCAGCTTAGGCGGGGTAGAGACCCAGTACTTC
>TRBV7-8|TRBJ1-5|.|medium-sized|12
CASSLLDGAQHF
TGTGCCAGCAGCCTGCTTGATGGAGCCCAGCATTTT
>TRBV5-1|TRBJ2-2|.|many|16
CASSLEAGSSTGELFF
TGCGCCAGCAGCTTGGAGGCGGGGAGTAGCACCGGGGAGCTGTTTTTT
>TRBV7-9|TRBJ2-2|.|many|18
CASSLGSVGGLRGGELFF
TGTGCCAGCAGCTTAGGATCGGTCGGCGGCCTCCGTGGCGGGGAGCTGTTTTTT
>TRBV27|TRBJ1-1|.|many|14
CASSSRTVNTEAFF
TGTGCCAGCAGTTCCCGGACAGTGAACACTGAAGCTTTCTTT
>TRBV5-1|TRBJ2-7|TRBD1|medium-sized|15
CASSSRPGQPLEQYF
TGCGCCAGCAGCTCTAGACCGGGACAGCCTCTCGAGCAGTACTTC
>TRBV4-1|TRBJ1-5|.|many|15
CASSQFQGGFQPQHF
TGCGCCAGCAGCCAGTTTCAGGGAGGCTTTCAGCCCCAGCATTTT
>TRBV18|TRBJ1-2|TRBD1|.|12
CASSKDRYGYNF
TGTGCCAGCTCAAAGGACAGGTATGGCTACAACTTC
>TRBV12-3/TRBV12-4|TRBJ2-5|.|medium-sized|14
CASNSGTWMETQYF
TGTGCCAGCAATTCGGGGACTTGGATGGAGACCCAGTACTTC
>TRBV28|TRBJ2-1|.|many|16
CASSFPRQGISDEQFF
TGTGCCAGCAGTTTCCCCAGGCAGGGGATATCGGATGAGCAGTTCTTC